A single sample gave rise to the 5 T cell receptor beta chains below, sequenced in a study of shared clonotypes between healthy human individuals. Assay used: immunoSEQ multiplex PCR; TCRdb lists only in-frame clones, some missing. Among 2,500,000 or so clones listed, about nine tenths were seen once. Sequencing was performed on naive CD4+ T cells from PBMCs. Subset given: CD45RA+ positively selected. These receptors were collected from a man aged 18 to 35 in good health. Some clones in this sample may be carry-over from other donors' samples.

CDR3 in amino acids: CSVEGTDRNRNEQFF. In DNA, the CDR3 is TGCAGCGTTGAAGGGACAGACAGGAATCGCAATGAGCAGTTCTTC. V is TRBV29-1 and J is TRBJ2-1, with a tentative D call TRBD1 (6 bases). The V end lost 1 base, the J end lost 6 bases, and 16 bases lay between the germline ends. Germline lookup yields CDR1 SQVTM and CDR2 ANQGSEA. CDR3 length: 15 residues.

This sequence joins TRBV7-3 and TRBJ2-3; no clear D. The CDR3 is 14 amino acids. The germline V gene has CDR1 SGHTA and CDR2 FQGTGA. The V end was cut by 3 bases, the J end by 2 bases, with 9 bases between. CDR3 sequence reads: CASSLGFVTDTQYF. The CDR3 bases are TGTGCCAGCAGCTTGGGTTTCGTCACAGATACGCAGTATTTT.

This sequence joins TRBV11-2 and TRBJ2-1; a possible D gene is TRBD2 (6 bases). V was shortened by 3 bases and J by 9 bases, with 24 bases between the two germline ends. The CDR3 sequence is 17 residues long. Germline lookup yields CDR1 SGHAT and CDR2 FQNNGV. The CDR3 sequence: CASSLKLAQNGGGEQFF. DNA for the CDR3: TGTGCCAGCAGCTTGAAGCTTGCGCAAAATGGGGGAGGTGAGCAGTTCTTC.

V is TRBV4-1 and J is TRBJ2-7; TRBD1 agrees at 12 bases. The junction had 11 bases not matched to a gene; V was cut back by 6 bases and J by 2 bases. This CDR3 contains 17 residues. Germline values: CDR1 MGHRA, CDR2 YSYEKL. CDR3 in DNA: TGCGCCAGCAGTCTTGAAGGGACAGGGGGCCCCACCTACGAGCAGTACTTC. It codes for CASSLEGTGGPTYEQYF.

The rearrangement joins TRBV9 to TRBJ2-7, with TRBD2 matching over 8 bases. The CDR3 is 16 amino acids. Germline-derived CDR1 and CDR2 are SGDLS and YYNGEE. J was trimmed by 3 bases and V by 5 bases; bases with no gene match: 13. CDR3 nucleotide sequence: TGTGCCAGCAGTCCTACTAGCGGCCTACCCGGCTACGAGCAGTACTTC. Translating it yields CASSPTSGLPGYEQYF.